These 23 T cell receptor beta chains were sequenced from one sample in a study of identical twins. Each CDR3 protein gets one entry after TCRdb re-called the 5' RACE reads with MiXCR. The sample lists 650,000 to 750,000 distinct CDR3 sequences; 21% were seen once. These data also featured in a second study, about T cells expressing NK-cell markers.

The material sequenced was PBMCs. The receptor set was obtained from a woman aged 18-35 years in good health.

This clonotype was found a few times. This chain joins TRBV20-1 and TRBJ1-2; 8 nucleotides agree with TRBD1. Trimming removed 5 bases from V and 4 bases from J; junction bases left unmatched: 6. CDR3 size: 13 residues. CDR1 is DFQATT, CDR2 SNEGSKA, per germline (reference sequence). The DNA for the CDR3 is TGCAGTGCTGCGACAGGGGAGGGCTATGGCTACACCTTC. Translated, it gives CSAATGEGYGYTF.

Many counts were recorded for this clonotype. This chain links TRBV20-1 with TRBJ1-1; D is unclear. Germline values: CDR1 DFQATT, CDR2 SNEGSKA (reference sequence). There are 13 residues in the CDR3. Between the trimmed V and J ends, which lost 0 bases and 3 bases, there was a span of 8 bases. Here the CDR3 reads CSARDPGDTEAFF. In DNA, the CDR3 is TGCAGTGCTAGAGATCCGGGAGACACTGAAGCTTTCTTT.

In this sample, this clonotype turned up a few times. A read error may explain this, as a much larger clone is one base away. This rearrangement joins TRBV10-3 to TRBJ2-7; D uncertain. The ends were cut back, 8 bases at V and 3 bases at J, with 2 bases in the middle. The CDR3 runs 9 residues. The germline V gene encodes CDR1 ENHRY and CDR2 SYGVKD. The CDR3 reads CAIGYEQYF. The CDR3 region has the DNA TGTGCCATCGGCTACGAGCAGTACTTC.

The chain couples TRBV7-2 to TRBJ1-2, with D unclear. Germline CDR1 SGHTA, CDR2 FQGNSA. V was pared by 2 bases and J by 8 bases, with 18 bases between. The CDR3 totals 15 residues. CDR3: CASSLSGHGKGGYTF. The CDR3 DNA is TGTGCCAGCAGCTTATCGGGCCACGGAAAAGGGGGCTACACCTTC.

The CDR3 here is CASSLDVGTRSDTQYF. The CDR3 DNA sequence: TGTGCCAGCAGCTTAGACGTCGGGACTAGGAGTGATACGCAGTATTTT. The V gene is TRBV7-9, the J gene TRBJ2-3; 8 nucleotides align to TRBD2. The CDR3 is 16 residues long. Trimming took 1 base from V and 6 from J; bases not matched to a gene: 9. CDR1 and CDR2 (germline): SEHNR, FQNEAQ (reference sequence).

The V and J genes are TRBV20-1 and TRBJ2-7; 10 positions match TRBD2. CDR3 length: 14 residues. Per the germline V gene, CDR1 is DFQATT and CDR2 is SNEGSKA (reference sequence). The trim removed 7 bases at V and 2 bases at J, leaving 8 bases unmatched. The CDR3 sequence is CSVSGTSEAYEQYF. The CDR3 region has the DNA TGCAGTGTGTCCGGGACTAGCGAGGCCTACGAGCAGTACTTC.

This clonotype has a handful of counts. The V call is TRBV20-1, the J call TRBJ1-2; 12 nucleotides match TRBD1. This CDR3 has 17 residues. Losses at the gene ends were 2 bases for V and 7 bases for J; bases not matched to a gene: 14. Germline V gene lookup returns CDR1 DFQATT and CDR2 SNEGSKA (reference sequence). Here the CDR3 reads CSARLPGQGAKGGGYTF. The CDR3 DNA sequence: TGCAGTGCTAGACTTCCGGGACAGGGGGCGAAGGGGGGTGGCTACACCTTC.

This clonotype occurred a few times. This chain connects TRBV7-9 to TRBJ1-1; 10 nucleotides agree with TRBD1. CDR3 length: 15 amino acids. Germline loops: CDR1 SEHNR, CDR2 FQNEAQ (reference sequence). After removal of 4 bases from V and 7 bases from J, the junction contained 9 bases not matched to a gene. The CDR3 DNA is TGTGCCAGCAGCTCCGAGGACAGGGGGATCTATGAAGCTTTCTTT. Its protein is CASSSEDRGIYEAFF.

The gene calls are TRBV5-1 and TRBJ2-1; 11 bases map to TRBD2. The CDR3 runs 16 residues. Germline V gene lookup returns CDR1 SGHRS and CDR2 YFSETQ. With 3 bases clipped from V and 6 bases from J, the junction kept 8 bases outside the gene matches. The CDR3 DNA is TGCGCCAGCAGCTCACCGGGACTAGCGGAGATCAATGAGCAGTTCTTC. Protein sequence: CASSSPGLAEINEQFF.

The gene calls are TRBV5-1 and TRBJ2-7; D not certain. V lost 0 bases to trimming and J lost 3 bases, with 10 bases between them. This CDR3 contains 14 residues. Looked up from germline, CDR1 is SGHRS and CDR2 is YFSETQ. DNA for the CDR3: TGCGCCAGCAGCTTGGAAGGGTTCGGCTACGAGCAGTACTTC. This sequence encodes CASSLEGFGYEQYF.

A single count supports this clonotype. The chain couples TRBV27 to TRBJ2-1; 8 nucleotides agree with TRBD2. The V gene end was trimmed by 6 bases and the J gene end by 9 bases; junction bases not matched to a gene: 13. In germline, CDR1 is MNHEY, CDR2 SMNVEV (reference sequence). This CDR3 spans 15 amino acids. The CDR3 loop reads CASSKAGLGIGEQFF. CDR3 coding DNA: TGTGCCAGCAGCAAAGCGGGACTAGGTATCGGTGAGCAGTTCTTC.

Ten or more counts support this clonotype. V and J are TRBV15 and TRBJ2-3; 10 positions agree with TRBD2. V dropped 3 bases and J dropped 5; count of bases not matched to a gene: 8. CDR3 length: 16 amino acids. Germline CDR1 is LNHNV and CDR2 is YYDKDF (reference sequence). The CDR3 protein is CATSSFLAGDEDTQYF. CDR3 nucleotides: TGTGCCACCAGCAGCTTCCTAGCGGGAGACGAAGATACGCAGTATTTT.

This clonotype was observed a handful of times. This sequence joins TRBV7-9 and TRBJ2-4, with D uncertain. Germline V gene lookup returns CDR1 SEHNR and CDR2 FQNEAQ (reference sequence). This CDR3 has 11 residues. CDR3 DNA: TGTGCAGGAGAAGCCAAAAACATTCAGTACTTC. Residues: CAGEAKNIQYF.

The chain combines TRBV29-1 with TRBJ2-3, with no clear D. The CDR3 runs to 16 residues. The V gene's germline CDR1 is SQVTM and CDR2 ANQGSEA. Deletions cut 0 bases from V and 3 bases from J, with 16 bases between. CDR3 protein: CSVEDTQVNPTDTQYF. Here the CDR3 DNA reads TGCAGCGTTGAAGACACCCAGGTCAACCCAACAGATACGCAGTATTTT.

There are many counts of this clonotype. This chain uses TRBV20-1 with TRBJ1-4; D call uncertain. Germline V gene sequence: CDR1 DFQATT, CDR2 SNEGSKA (reference sequence). V lost 3 bases, J lost 3 bases, and 11 bases lay in between. The CDR3 is made up of 14 amino acids. This chain's CDR3 is CSARAGGANEKLFF. The DNA of the CDR3 is TGCAGTGCTAGGGCCGGCGGGGCTAATGAAAAACTGTTTTTT.

This clonotype was seen many times. This sequence joins TRBV12-3 or TRBV12-4 and TRBJ2-3; D unclear. This CDR3 comprises 15 residues. V lost 6 bases to trimming and J lost 2 bases, with 15 bases between them. CDR3 protein: CASSLSGSSTDTQYF. In DNA form, the CDR3 reads TGTGCCAGCAGCCTCTCAGGATCCTCCACAGATACGCAGTATTTT.

The chain carries TRBV5-1 and TRBJ2-1, with 7 bases that match TRBD2. The CDR3 extends over 15 amino acids. Germline V lookup: CDR1 SGHRS, CDR2 YFSETQ. Trimming at V came to 1 base and at J to 6 bases, leaving 7 bases not matched to a gene. The CDR3 DNA is TGCGCCAGCAGCTTGCTCGCGGGGGATATCAATGAGCAGTTCTTC. This encodes CASSLLAGDINEQFF.

Many counts were recorded for this clonotype. J is TRBJ1-2 and V is TRBV12-3 or TRBV12-4; D not resolved. The V and J ends lost 0 bases and 8 bases respectively, with 13 bases between them. The CDR3 loop spans 14 amino acids. DNA for the CDR3: TGTGCCAGCAGTTTAGCCAGTTTTGTTTACGGCTACACCTTC. Amino acids: CASSLASFVYGYTF.

The chain combines TRBV6-5 with TRBJ1-5, with D possibly TRBD1 on 5 matching bases. V was pared by 3 bases and J by 6 bases, with 12 bases between. CDR3 length: 14 residues. Germline-derived CDR1 and CDR2 are MNHEY and SVGAGI. The CDR3 loop is CASSYERGSQPQHF. The CDR3 DNA reads as TGTGCCAGCAGTTATGAAAGGGGTAGTCAGCCCCAGCATTTT.

This clonotype occurred a few times. In DNA, the CDR3 is TGTGCCAGCAGTGCCCAGACTAGCTTAAGCCCCAATGAGCAGTTCTTC. This codes for CASSAQTSLSPNEQFF. The J gene is TRBJ2-1, the V gene TRBV27, with 7 bases matching TRBD2. V lost 5 bases to trimming and J lost 6 bases; unmatched junction nucleotides: 13. The CDR3 is 16 amino acids. Germline V CDR1 and CDR2: MNHEY, SMNVEV (reference sequence).

The chain recombines TRBV5-6 with TRBJ2-1; D uncertain. The V gene lost 4 bases and the J gene lost 0 bases, with 14 bases spanning the gap. Germline CDR1 and CDR2: SGHDT and YYEEEE. CDR3 length equals 16 residues. The CDR3 here is CASSSEISSSYNEQFF. The DNA for the CDR3 is TGTGCCAGCAGCAGTGAAATTTCGAGCTCCTACAATGAGCAGTTCTTC.

The V gene is TRBV10-3, the J gene TRBJ2-7, with TRBD1 as a possible D gene (6 bases). From germline, CDR1 is ENHRY and CDR2 SYGVKD. CDR3 size: 14 residues. The V end was cut by 4 bases, the J end by 3 bases, with 13 bases between. In DNA form, the CDR3 reads TGTGCCATCAGTGGCACTAAGGGGGTCTACGAGCAGTACTTC. Its translation is CAISGTKGVYEQYF.

In its sample, this clonotype was seen a few times. The chain carries TRBV12-3 or TRBV12-4 and TRBJ2-7; 7 nucleotides line up with TRBD1. The J segment lost 1 base and the V segment lost 8 bases, leaving 8 bases of the junction unmatched. CDR3 length: 14 residues. In DNA, the CDR3 is TGTGCCAGCCGGGCCTGGGGACAGTCCTACGAGCAGTACTTC. Its protein product is CASRAWGQSYEQYF.